Listed below are T cell receptor beta chains from one sample, sequenced in a study of tumor-infiltrating lymphocytes in primary liver carcinoma. From the multiplex PCR reads, TCRdb called clonotypes with MiXCR, one entry per CDR3 protein. The sample includes 190,000 or so distinct CDR3 sequences, around 60% seen only once; the top ten take roughly 7%. Material: peripheral blood. The receptors shown here come from an older woman with primary liver carcinoma and hepatitis B virus infection. The CDR3 runs from the conserved cysteine through the conserved F or W. Fields, in order: J gene, V gene, CDR3 protein.

>TRBJ2-3|TRBV5-1
CASSFLAGSIVTQYF
>TRBJ2-6|TRBV29-1
CSVVVTGADVPTF
>TRBJ1-1|TRBV11-3
CASSLYRDREGEASF
>TRBJ2-7|TRBV11-2
CASLAGATAYEQYF
>TRBJ2-3|TRBV11-2
CASGLVIARASLDTQYF
>TRBJ2-3|TRBV7-8
CASSWSSRNTDTQYF
>TRBJ2-3|TRBV6-6
CASSHWLGMGSIDTQYF
>TRBJ2-7|TRBV5-5
CASSLAWAAPDEQYF
>TRBJ2-3|TRBV11-2
CASIHILDTQYF
>TRBJ2-7|TRBV11-2
CASSIEKGQGYEQYF
>TRBJ2-5|TRBV10-2
CASSRLAGVYQETQYF
>TRBJ2-3|TRBV28
CASCPGLAGNTDTQYF
>TRBJ2-5|TRBV12-3/TRBV12-4
CASSLRCGGGETQYF
>TRBJ2-3|TRBV11-3
CTSSFGFTDTQYF
>TRBJ2-7|TRBV29-1
CSALRGTGVDEQYF
>TRBJ1-3|TRBV28
CASSLFRTYSF
>TRBJ2-3|TRBV11-2
CARSPAWAGPYTQYF
>TRBJ2-1|TRBV6-2/TRBV6-3
CASSQRPRGVFYNEQFF
>TRBJ1-2|TRBV6-5
CASSVTRADNGYTF
>TRBJ2-5|TRBV5-4
CASSTGTQETQYF
>TRBJ2-3|TRBV11-1
CASSCGTGAPQISQYF
>TRBJ1-1|TRBV4-2
CASSQLMASWGGVAEAFF